One and the same sample provided the 13 T cell receptor beta chains below, sequenced in a study of OX40 agonist ivuxolimab in advanced cancers. TCRdb keeps only in-frame clones here, not all; method: immunoSEQ multiplex PCR. The table shows around 100,000 clones, with about 86% occurring only once. Sequencing was performed on CD4+ or CD8+ T cells sorted from blood, taken in a trial of the OX40 agonist ivuxolimab. These receptors originate from an adult with an advanced solid tumor such as melanoma, head and neck, liver or kidney cancer.

This rearrangement joins TRBV10-1 to TRBJ2-7; 7 bases align to TRBD1. This CDR3 is built from 17 residues. The germline gives CDR1 WNHNN, CDR2 SYGVQD (reference sequence). Trimming at V came to 3 bases and at J to 5 bases, leaving 16 bases not matched to a gene. This chain's CDR3 is CASSDDVGPGQFNEQYF. The DNA for the CDR3 is TGCGCCAGCAGTGATGATGTCGGGCCGGGACAGTTTAACGAGCAGTACTTC.

This sequence joins TRBV7-3 and TRBJ2-3; D may be TRBD2 (7 bases). V gave up 2 bases and J gave up 4 bases, with 10 bases separating them. CDR1 and CDR2 from the germline V gene are SGHTA and FQGTGA. This CDR3 is 14 amino acids long. CDR3 region: CASSLSGGPDTQYF. DNA of the CDR3: TGTGCCAGCAGCTTATCGGGGGGCCCAGATACGCAGTATTTT.

J is TRBJ2-1 and V is TRBV5-1, with TRBD2 matching 10 bases. V gave up 4 bases and J gave up 6 bases; unmatched junction bases: 10. The CDR3 loop spans 16 amino acids. Germline CDR1 and CDR2: SGHRS and YFSETQ. The CDR3 DNA sequence: TGCGCCAGCAGCCCACCGAGCGGGAGGGTTGGCAATGAGCAGTTCTTC. This translates into CASSPPSGRVGNEQFF.

This clone was seen only once. The J gene is TRBJ1-2, the V gene TRBV5-1, with TRBD1 matching 7 bases. Germline trimming cut 5 bases from V and 0 bases from J; bases unmatched to any gene: 10. The length of the CDR3 is 16 residues. Per the germline V gene, CDR1 is SGHRS and CDR2 is YFSETQ. The CDR3 reads CASRPGQTTSNYGYTF. The CDR3 DNA reads TGCGCCAGCAGGCCGGGACAGACAACTTCTAACTATGGCTACACCTTC. Combining the CDR3 with reference TRBV5-1 and TRBJ1-2 gives the whole variable domain KAGVTQTPRYLIKTRGQQVTLSCSPISGHRSVSWYQQTPGQGLQFLFEYFSETQRNKGNFPGRFSGRQFSNSRSEMNVSTLELGDSALYLCASRPGQTTSNYGYTFGSGTRLTVV.

The chain combines TRBV5-4 with TRBJ2-7; the D gene is possibly TRBD1 (5 bases). Trimming removed 3 bases at V and 5 bases at J, with 15 bases between. Germline loops: CDR1 SGHNT, CDR2 YYREEE (reference sequence). The CDR3 sequence is 14 residues long. Here the CDR3 DNA reads TGTGCCAGCAGCTACCCCCGGCAAGGGGACGAGCAGTACTTC. Translation: CASSYPRQGDEQYF. Full variable domain (outside the CDR3, taken from reference TRBV5-4 and TRBJ2-7): ETGVTQSPTHLIKTRGQQVTLRCSSQSGHNTVSWYQQALGQGPQFIFQYYREEENGRGNFPPRFSGLQFPNYSSELNVNALELDDSALYLCASSYPRQGDEQYFGPGTRLTVT.

This clone appeared a few times. This rearrangement joins TRBV7-9 to TRBJ1-2; no reliable D call. CDR1 and CDR2 (germline): SEHNR, FQNEAQ (reference sequence). The CDR3 consists of 11 residues. The V end was cut by 2 bases, the J end by 8 bases, with 6 bases between. CDR3 DNA: TGTGCCAGCAGCTTACTACAGGGCTACACCTTC. Translating gives CASSLLQGYTF.

The chain combines TRBV2 with TRBJ2-6, with TRBD1 as a possible D gene (5 bases). V was pared by 3 bases and J by 0 bases, with 6 bases between. Germline V gene data show CDR1 as SNHLY and CDR2 as FYNNEI. The CDR3 is 15 residues long. The DNA for the CDR3 is TGTGCCAGCAGTGATGACAGCTCTGGGGCCAACGTCCTGACTTTC. It translates to CASSDDSSGANVLTF.

V and J are TRBV5-6 and TRBJ1-3; D gene uncertain. The CDR3 runs to 14 residues. Germline assignment: CDR1 SGHDT and CDR2 YYEEEE. V was shortened by 2 bases and J by 7 bases, with 13 bases between the two germline ends. CDR3 nucleotides: TGTGCCAGCAGCTTAGGGAATTCCGGTAACACCATATATTTT. It is translated as CASSLGNSGNTIYF.

The chain uses TRBV27 and TRBJ1-1, with D unresolved. This CDR3 region has 13 residues. V lost 4 bases, J lost 5 bases, and 11 bases lay in between. The germline gives CDR1 MNHEY, CDR2 SMNVEV (reference sequence). For the CDR3, the DNA is TGTGCCAGCAGTTGGAGGGTATCAACTGAAGCTTTCTTT. This codes for CASSWRVSTEAFF.

This clone was recorded only once. The chain couples TRBV4-1 to TRBJ1-2, with D unclear. The V gene's germline CDR1 is MGHRA and CDR2 YSYEKL. This CDR3 has 15 residues. The V and J ends lost 1 base and 2 bases respectively, with 11 bases between them. This chain's CDR3 is CASSQVGRRNYGYTF. The CDR3 coding sequence is TGCGCCAGCAGCCAAGTTGGCAGGAGAAACTATGGCTACACCTTC.

The chain combines TRBV25-1 with TRBJ2-6, with D hard to call. Germline CDR1 and CDR2: MGHDK and SYGVNS. V was clipped by 3 bases and J by 0 bases, with 9 bases between them. The CDR3 is 16 residues long. The CDR3 DNA sequence: TGTGCCAGCAGTGACCATCGCCTCTCTGGGGCCAACGTCCTGACTTTC. As protein: CASSDHRLSGANVLTF.

The genes are TRBV6-1 and TRBJ1-5; no reliable D call. This CDR3 has 13 residues. Germline values: CDR1 MNHNS, CDR2 SASEGT. Trimming removed 1 base at V and 4 bases at J, with 5 bases between. For the CDR3, the DNA is TGTGCCAGCAGTGAAGAAGGAAATCAGCCCCAGCATTTT. This sequence encodes CASSEEGNQPQHF.

This chain connects TRBV30 to TRBJ2-7, with D perhaps TRBD1 (6 bases). V was pared by 7 bases and J by 3 bases, with 19 bases between. The V gene's germline CDR1 is GTSNPN and CDR2 SVGIG (reference sequence). The CDR3 contains 14 residues. For the CDR3, the DNA is TGTGCCTCCCGCACAGGGAAAAACGTCTACGAGCAGTACTTC. Its translation: CASRTGKNVYEQYF.